This T cell receptor (beta chain) was sequenced for a study of blood T cell repertoires in COVID-19. Study at large: The United States, Italy and Spain were the sources of the acute and convalescent COVID-19 samples. In each case, the material was cDNA or gDNA derived from T cells, B-cell-depleted T cells, or PBMCs.

In the original analysis: Nucleated cell counts were estimated from reference gene primer amplification. Only in-frame clones appear in the TCRdb table, and some are missing; sequencing was by immunoSEQ multiplex PCR. The D gene and trimming were derived from the DNA, and the V and J assignments and clone size from that table. The sample holds 100,000 or so clones, roughly 79% seen once. This TCR was recovered from an older woman with acute or convalescent COVID-19. Sample: peripheral blood.

CDR3 nucleotide sequence: TGTGCCAGCAGCCGCCTCTCTAGCGTCTCCCAAGAGACCCAGTACTTC. This sequence encodes CASSRLSSVSQETQYF. The J gene is TRBJ2-5, the V gene TRBV2; D is perhaps TRBD2 (6 bases). Germline V gene data show CDR1 as SNHLY and CDR2 as FYNNEI. CDR3 length equals 16 residues. The germline V and J ends were trimmed by 6 bases and 1 base, with 18 bases remaining between them.